This T cell receptor (beta chain) was recovered during a study of regulatory T cells in long-lasting Graves disease. Whole-study findings and limits: The study found lower TCR diversity in persistent Graves' patients than in newly diagnosed ones.

iRepertoire HTBI primers and Arm-PCR of CDR3 regions built TCR beta libraries. One entry per CDR3 protein, called by TCRdb with MiXCR from the multiplex PCR reads. The sample comprises hundreds of thousands of distinct CDR3 sequences, approximately 23% of which are singletons, and about 12% rests with the top ten. This clonotype was recorded many times. Its antigen is unknown. Described time point: persistent/refractory GD, antithyroid drugs over 5 years with positive TRAb. PBMC-derived RNA was used for the TCR library. In this cohort, patients came from an endocrinology department located in Xi'an, China. Germline V lookup: CDR1 SGHAT, CDR2 FQNNGV. This CDR3 spans 14 amino acids.

Sequencing used peripheral blood mononuclear cells (PBMCs), obtained when the disease was refractory, from a patient treated with antithyroid drugs. The TCR was taken from a female donor with Graves disease. The chain joins TRBV11-2 to TRBJ2-4, with D perhaps matching TRBD2 (6 bases). The end of the DNA fits TRBJ2-5 better, so the J call may be wrong. CDR3 amino acids: CASSLEISGETQYF. The CDR3, as DNA: TGTGCCAGCAGCTTAGAGATTAGCGGAGAGACCCAGTACTTC.